This T cell receptor (beta chain) was recorded in a study of a mutant IDH1 vaccine in newly diagnosed glioma. In germline, CDR1 is SGHVS, CDR2 FQNEAQ. The CDR3 runs 15 residues. V lost 5 bases and J lost 0, with 12 bases in between. Sequenced by immunoSEQ multiplex PCR; TCRdb stores in-frame clones only, minus some. The table records roughly 43,000 clones, around 82% of them present only once. As regards this clone: Its specificity is unknown.

Described time point: week 47, end of study. With topical imiquimod, each dose of the vaccine consisted of 300 ug of mutant IDH1 20-mer peptide. The V and J genes are TRBV7-8 and TRBJ2-3; TRBD2 is a possible D gene (5 bases). The clonotype was recovered from a man aged 18 to 30 with glioma. Some clones in this sample may be carry-over from other donors' samples. The sequences come from PBMCs, collected from a glioma patient whose treatment included an IDH1 peptide vaccine. The DNA for the CDR3 is TGTGCCAGCAGCCCTGGAGGCCTGAGCACAGATACGCAGTATTTT. Amino acids: CASSPGGLSTDTQYF. Based on the CDR3 plus reference TRBV7-8 and TRBJ2-3, the full variable domain is GAGVSQSPRYKVAKRGQDVALRCDPISGHVSLFWYQQALGQGPEFLTYFQNEAQLDKSGLPSDRFFAERPEGSVSTLKIQRTQQEDSAVYLCASSPGGLSTDTQYFGPGTRLTVL.